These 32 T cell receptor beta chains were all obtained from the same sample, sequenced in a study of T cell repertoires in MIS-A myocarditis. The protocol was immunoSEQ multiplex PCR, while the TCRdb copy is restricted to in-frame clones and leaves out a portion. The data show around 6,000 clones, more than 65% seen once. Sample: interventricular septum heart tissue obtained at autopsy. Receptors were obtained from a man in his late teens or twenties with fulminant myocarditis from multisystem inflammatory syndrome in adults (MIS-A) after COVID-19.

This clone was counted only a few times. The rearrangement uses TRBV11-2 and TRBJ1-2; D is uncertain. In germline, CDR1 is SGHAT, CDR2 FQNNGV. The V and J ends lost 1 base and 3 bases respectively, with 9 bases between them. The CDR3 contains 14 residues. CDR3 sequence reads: CASSLGWGDYGYTF. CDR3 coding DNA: TGTGCCAGCAGCTTAGGTTGGGGTGACTATGGCTACACCTTC.

CDR3: CASSTSRGGLYEQFF. The CDR3 DNA follows: TGTGCCAGCAGCACGTCGCGGGGGGGCCTCTATGAGCAGTTCTTC. This chain links TRBV11-2 with TRBJ2-1, with 9 positions matching TRBD2. The germline V gene has CDR1 SGHAT and CDR2 FQNNGV. There are 15 residues in the CDR3. V shed 5 bases, J shed 8 bases, and the junction held 10 bases outside the gene matches.

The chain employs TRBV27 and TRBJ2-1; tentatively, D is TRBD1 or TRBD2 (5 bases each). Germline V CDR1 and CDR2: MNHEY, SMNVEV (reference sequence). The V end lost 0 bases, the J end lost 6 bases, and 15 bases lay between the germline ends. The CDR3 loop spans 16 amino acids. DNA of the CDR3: TGTGCCAGCAGTTTATCGTTGGGGGAGACGGTCAATGAGCAGTTCTTC. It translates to CASSLSLGETVNEQFF.

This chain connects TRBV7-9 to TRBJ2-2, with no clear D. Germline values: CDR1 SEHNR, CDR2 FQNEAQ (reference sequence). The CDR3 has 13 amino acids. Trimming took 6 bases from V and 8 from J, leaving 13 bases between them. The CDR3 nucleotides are TGTGCCAGCAGTTGGACCGCGAAAGGGGAGCTGTTTTTT. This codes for CASSWTAKGELFF.

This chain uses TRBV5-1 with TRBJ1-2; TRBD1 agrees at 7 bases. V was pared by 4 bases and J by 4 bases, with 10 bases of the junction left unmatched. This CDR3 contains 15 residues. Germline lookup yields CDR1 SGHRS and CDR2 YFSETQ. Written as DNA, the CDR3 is TGCGCCAGCAGCGCTACAGGGGACCCACTCTATGGCTACACCTTC. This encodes CASSATGDPLYGYTF.

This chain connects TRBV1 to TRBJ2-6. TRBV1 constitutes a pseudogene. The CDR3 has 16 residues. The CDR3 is CTSRGRGLCRANVLTF. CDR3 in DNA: TGCACCAGCAGGGGCCGCGGTTTGTGCAGGGCCAACGTCCTGACTTTC.

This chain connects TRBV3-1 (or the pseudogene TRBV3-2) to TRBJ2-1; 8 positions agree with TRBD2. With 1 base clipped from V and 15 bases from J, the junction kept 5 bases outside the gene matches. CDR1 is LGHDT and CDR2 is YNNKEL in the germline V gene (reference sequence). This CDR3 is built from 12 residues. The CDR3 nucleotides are TGTGCCAGCAGCCAAGTTGGGACTAGATGGTTCTTC. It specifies CASSQVGTRWFF.

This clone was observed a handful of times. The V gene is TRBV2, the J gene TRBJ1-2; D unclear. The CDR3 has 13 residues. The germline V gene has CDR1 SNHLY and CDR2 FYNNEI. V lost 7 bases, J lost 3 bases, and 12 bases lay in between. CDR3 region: CASTFLEDYGYTF. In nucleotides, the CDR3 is TGTGCCAGCACCTTCCTCGAGGACTATGGCTACACCTTC. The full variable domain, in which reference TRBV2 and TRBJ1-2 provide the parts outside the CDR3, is EPEVTQTPSHQVTQMGQEVILRCVPISNHLYFYWYRQILGQKVEFLVSFYNNEISEKSEIFDDQFSVERPDGSNFTLKIRSTKLEDSAMYFCASTFLEDYGYTFGSGTRLTVV.

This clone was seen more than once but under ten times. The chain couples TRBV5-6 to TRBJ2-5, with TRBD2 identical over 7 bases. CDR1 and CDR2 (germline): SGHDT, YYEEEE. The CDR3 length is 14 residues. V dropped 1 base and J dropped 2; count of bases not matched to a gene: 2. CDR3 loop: CASSLWGGQETQYF. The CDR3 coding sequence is TGTGCCAGCAGCTTGTGGGGGGGACAAGAGACCCAGTACTTC.

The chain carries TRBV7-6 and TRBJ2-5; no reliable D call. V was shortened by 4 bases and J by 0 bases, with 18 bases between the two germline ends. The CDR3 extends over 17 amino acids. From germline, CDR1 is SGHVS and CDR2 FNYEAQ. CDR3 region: CASSSRRTITYQETQYF. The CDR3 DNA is TGTGCCAGCAGCTCTCGGCGGACGATAACATACCAAGAGACCCAGTACTTC.

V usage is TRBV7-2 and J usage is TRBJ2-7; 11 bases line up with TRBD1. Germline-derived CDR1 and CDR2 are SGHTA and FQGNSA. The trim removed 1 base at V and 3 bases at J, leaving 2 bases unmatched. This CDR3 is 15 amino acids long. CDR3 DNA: TGTGCCAGCAGCTTAGTCGGGACAGGGGGCTACGAGCAGTACTTC. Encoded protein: CASSLVGTGGYEQYF.

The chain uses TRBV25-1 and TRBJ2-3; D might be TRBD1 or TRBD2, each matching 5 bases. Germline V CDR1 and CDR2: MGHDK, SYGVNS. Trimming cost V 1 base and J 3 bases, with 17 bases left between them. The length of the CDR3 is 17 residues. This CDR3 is CASSEFPLRGFTDTQYF. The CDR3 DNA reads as TGTGCCAGCAGTGAATTCCCCCTTCGGGGCTTTACAGATACGCAGTATTTT.

The CDR3 is CASSPIQGGEKLFF. For the CDR3, the DNA is TGTGCCAGCTCACCAATACAGGGTGGCGAAAAACTGTTTTTT. V usage is TRBV18 and J usage is TRBJ1-4, with D perhaps TRBD1 (6 bases). Trimming took off 2 bases at V and 8 bases at J, with 12 bases between the two ends. The CDR3 runs 14 residues. Germline V lookup: CDR1 KGHSH, CDR2 LQKENI.

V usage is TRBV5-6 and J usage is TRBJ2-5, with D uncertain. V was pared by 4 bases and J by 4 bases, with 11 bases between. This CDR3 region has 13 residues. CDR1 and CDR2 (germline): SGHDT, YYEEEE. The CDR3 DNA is TGTGCCAGCAGCCTGAACACGATAGAGACCCAGTACTTC. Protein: CASSLNTIETQYF.

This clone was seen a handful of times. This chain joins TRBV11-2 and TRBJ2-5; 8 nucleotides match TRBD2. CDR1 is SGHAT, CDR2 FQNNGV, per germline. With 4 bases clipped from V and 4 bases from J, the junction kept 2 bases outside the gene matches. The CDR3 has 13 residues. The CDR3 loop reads CASSSGTRETQYF. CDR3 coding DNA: TGTGCCAGCAGCTCCGGGACTAGAGAGACCCAGTACTTC.

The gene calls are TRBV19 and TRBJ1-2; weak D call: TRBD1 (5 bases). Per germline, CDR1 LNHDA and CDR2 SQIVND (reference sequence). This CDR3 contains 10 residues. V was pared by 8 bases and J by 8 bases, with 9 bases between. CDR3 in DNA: TGTGCCAGTCAGGACACAGGCTACACCTTC. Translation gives CASQDTGYTF.

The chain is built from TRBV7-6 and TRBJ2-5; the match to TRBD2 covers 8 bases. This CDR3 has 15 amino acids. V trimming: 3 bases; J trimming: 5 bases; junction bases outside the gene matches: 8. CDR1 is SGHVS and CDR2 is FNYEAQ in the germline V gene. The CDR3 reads CASSLVRGRSETQYF. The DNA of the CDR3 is TGTGCCAGCAGCTTGGTTCGCGGGAGGTCGGAGACCCAGTACTTC.

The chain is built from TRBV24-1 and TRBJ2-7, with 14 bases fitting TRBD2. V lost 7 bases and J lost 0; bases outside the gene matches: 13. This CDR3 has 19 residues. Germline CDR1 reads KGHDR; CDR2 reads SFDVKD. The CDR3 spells CATSPRPGLAGAGSYEQYF. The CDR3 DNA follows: TGTGCCACCAGCCCGCGACCGGGACTAGCGGGGGCCGGCTCCTACGAGCAGTACTTC.

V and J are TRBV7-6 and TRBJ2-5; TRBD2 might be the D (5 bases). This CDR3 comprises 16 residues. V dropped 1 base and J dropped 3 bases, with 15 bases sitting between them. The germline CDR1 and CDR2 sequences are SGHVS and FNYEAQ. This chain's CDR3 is CASSLGGREIKETQYF. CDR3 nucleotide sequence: TGTGCCAGCAGCTTAGGAGGGCGTGAGATTAAAGAGACCCAGTACTTC.

CDR3 in DNA: TGTGCCAGCAGTAAAGGGAATGAGCAGTTCTTC. Protein product: CASSKGNEQFF. The chain joins TRBV6-2 or TRBV6-3 to TRBJ2-1; D not certain. V was clipped by 5 bases and J by 7 bases, with 6 bases between them. The germline V gene has CDR1 MNHEY and CDR2 SVGEGT. This CDR3 has 11 amino acids.

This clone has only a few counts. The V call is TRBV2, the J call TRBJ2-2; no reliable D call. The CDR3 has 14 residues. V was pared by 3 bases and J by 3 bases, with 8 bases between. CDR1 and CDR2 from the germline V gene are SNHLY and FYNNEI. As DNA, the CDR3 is TGTGCCAGCAGTGACGAAAGCGACACCGGGGAGCTGTTTTTT. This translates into CASSDESDTGELFF.

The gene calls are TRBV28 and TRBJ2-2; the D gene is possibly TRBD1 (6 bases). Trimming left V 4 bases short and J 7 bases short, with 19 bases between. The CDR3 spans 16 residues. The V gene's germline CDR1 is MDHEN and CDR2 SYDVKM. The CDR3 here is CASSSQGHVISGELFF. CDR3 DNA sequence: TGTGCCAGCAGTTCGCAGGGACACGTCATCAGCGGGGAGCTGTTTTTT.

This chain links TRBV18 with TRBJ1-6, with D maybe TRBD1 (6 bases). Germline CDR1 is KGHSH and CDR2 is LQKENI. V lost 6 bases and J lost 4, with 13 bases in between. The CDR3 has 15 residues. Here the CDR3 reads CASSETGSYNSPLHF. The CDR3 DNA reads TGTGCCAGCTCTGAAACAGGGTCGTATAATTCACCCCTCCACTTT.

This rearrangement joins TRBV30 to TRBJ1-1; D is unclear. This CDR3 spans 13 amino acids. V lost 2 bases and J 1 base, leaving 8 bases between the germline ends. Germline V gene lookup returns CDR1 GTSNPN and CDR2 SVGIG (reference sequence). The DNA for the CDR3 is TGTGCCTGGAGTAGGGCACAGAACACTGAAGCTTTCTTT. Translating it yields CAWSRAQNTEAFF.

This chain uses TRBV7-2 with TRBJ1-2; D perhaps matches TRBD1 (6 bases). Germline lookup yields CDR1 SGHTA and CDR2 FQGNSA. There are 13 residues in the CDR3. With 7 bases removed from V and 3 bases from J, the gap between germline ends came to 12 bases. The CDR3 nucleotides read TGTGCCAGCACCACGGACAGCCACTATGGCTACACCTTC. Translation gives CASTTDSHYGYTF.

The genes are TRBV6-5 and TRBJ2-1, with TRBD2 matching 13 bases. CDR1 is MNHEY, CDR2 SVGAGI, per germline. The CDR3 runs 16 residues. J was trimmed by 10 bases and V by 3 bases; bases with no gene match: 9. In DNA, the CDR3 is TGTGCCAGCAGTTATGCCGGGACTAGCGGGGTTGGGGAGCAGTTCTTC. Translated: CASSYAGTSGVGEQFF.

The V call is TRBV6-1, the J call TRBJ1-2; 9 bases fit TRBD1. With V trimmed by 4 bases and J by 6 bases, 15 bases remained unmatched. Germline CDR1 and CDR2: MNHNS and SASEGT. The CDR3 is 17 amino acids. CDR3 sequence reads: CASSVRQGDLLGDGYTF. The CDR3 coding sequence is TGTGCCAGCAGTGTCCGACAGGGGGACCTCCTCGGGGATGGCTACACCTTC.

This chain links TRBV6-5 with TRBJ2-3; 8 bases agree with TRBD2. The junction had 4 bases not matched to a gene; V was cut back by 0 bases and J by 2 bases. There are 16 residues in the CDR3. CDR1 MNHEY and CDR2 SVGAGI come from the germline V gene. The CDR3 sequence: CASSYSRGGTTDTQYF. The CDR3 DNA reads TGTGCCAGCAGTTACTCACGGGGGGGGACCACAGATACGCAGTATTTT.

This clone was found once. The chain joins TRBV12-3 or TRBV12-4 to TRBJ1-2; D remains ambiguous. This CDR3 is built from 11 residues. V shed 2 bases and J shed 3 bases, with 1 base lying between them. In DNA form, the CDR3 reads TGTGCCAGCAGTTTACACTATGGCTACACCTTC. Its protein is CASSLHYGYTF.

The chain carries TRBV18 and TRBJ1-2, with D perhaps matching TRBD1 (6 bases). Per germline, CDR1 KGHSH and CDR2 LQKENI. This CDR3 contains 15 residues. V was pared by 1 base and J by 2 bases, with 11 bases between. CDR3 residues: CASSPRGGDNYGYTF. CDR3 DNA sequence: TGTGCCAGCTCACCACGAGGGGGGGACAACTATGGCTACACCTTC.

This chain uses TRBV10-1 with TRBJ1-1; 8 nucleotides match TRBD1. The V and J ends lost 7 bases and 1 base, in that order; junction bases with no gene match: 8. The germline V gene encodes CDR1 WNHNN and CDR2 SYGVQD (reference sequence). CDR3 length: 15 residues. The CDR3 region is CASTKGGTGNTEAFF. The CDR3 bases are TGCGCCAGCACCAAGGGTGGGACAGGGAACACTGAAGCTTTCTTT.

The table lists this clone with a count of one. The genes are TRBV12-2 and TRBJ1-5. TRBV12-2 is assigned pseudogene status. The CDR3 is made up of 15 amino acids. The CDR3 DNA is TGTGCAAGTCGCTTAGCGCGGGGTAGCAATCAGCCCCAGCATTTT. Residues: CASRLARGSNQPQHF.